This T cell receptor (beta chain) came from a study of control samples from healthy donors and cancer patients. After removal of 5 bases from V and 8 bases from J, the junction contained 7 bases not matched to a gene. From germline, CDR1 is SGHAT and CDR2 FQNNGV. The CDR3 contains 15 residues. This clone was detected only a few times. Measured with immunoSEQ multiplex PCR; TCRdb has only the in-frame clones, and not every one. The repertoire holds 40,000 to 55,000 clones, with 80% to 90% as singletons. The sequenced sample was PBMCs. The receptor's source is a woman aged 55-70 years with lung cancer. This chain joins TRBV11-2 and TRBJ2-2; 11 bases map to TRBD1. The CDR3 region is CASSHGQGAGGELFF. Here the CDR3 DNA reads TGTGCCAGCAGCCACGGACAGGGGGCTGGTGGGGAGCTGTTTTTT.